The source of this T cell receptor (beta chain) is a study of blood T cell repertoires in COVID-19 (TCRdb year 2020). The study in broad terms: Collaborator samples came from the United States, Italy and Spain and covered acute and convalescent phases of COVID-19. The material from the prospective study consisted of cDNA or gDNA derived from T cells, B-cell-depleted T cells, or PBMCs. The dataset comprised deeply sampled blood TCRbeta repertoires from subjects exposed to, actively infected with, or recovered from COVID-19. The repertoires were released in a freely available public database meant as a resource for research on the immune response to SARS-CoV-2. The samples were drawn from two sources: the first 160 participants of the ongoing ImmuneRACE study, and fewer than 1,500 subjects contributed by 6 global collaborators. Sample metadata almost always included a de-identified subject ID, COVID-19 status, age in years and sex. Where HLA class I and class II types were available, the types were taken from metadata supplied by the sample provider, not from assay-based typing. Study-wide conclusions, independent of this receptor: The quantity of clinical and demographic metadata differed by source and by participant and was supplied without curation.

About this clone: Its antigen is not yet known. No per-base quality is available; no much larger clone lies one base away.

Whole blood was collected in K2EDTA tubes by collaborating institutions according to the institutions' own protocols. Collaborator samples were shipped for TCRbeta analysis as frozen whole blood, isolated PBMCs, or DNA extracted from either sample type. TCRbeta CDR3 regions were amplified from genomic DNA using the immunoSEQ Assay, a bias-controlled multiplex PCR. The authors' pipeline ran thus. The number of nucleated cells in each sample was estimated from the amplification of reference gene primers within the assay. To quantify the absolute abundance of each unique TCRbeta CDR3 rearrangement, sequence reads were collapsed and filtered. For each sample, productive Simpson clonality was calculated by taking the square root of Simpson's diversity index across productive rearrangements. As stored in TCRdb, this immuneACCESS dataset retains in-frame rearrangements with V and J assigned. A fraction of the clones does not appear; measured against another copy, unresolved V genes explain less than half of the discrepancy, and the remainder lacks a known reason. That table is the source of V, J and clone size, and D and trimming were worked out from the DNA. The sample records 230,000 or so clones, about 80% of which are singletons. About 4.5% of the sample is in the top ten clones.

What was sequenced was peripheral blood. This clonotype was sampled from a man between 45 and 60 years old with active or convalescent COVID-19.

The CDR3 region: CASSAQGGSTDTQYF. The DNA sequence follows: TGTGCCAGCAGTGCACAGGGGGGATCTACAGATACGCAGTATTTT. The V gene is TRBV9 and the J gene is TRBJ2-3, and 8 junctional nucleotides match TRBD1. The CDR3 covers 15 residues, taking in both the cysteine and the phenylalanine. Of all the DNA, just the CDR3 is kept, 45 bases in frame from base 1. CDR1 and CDR2 were assigned from the germline V gene as SGDLS and YYNGEE. Trimmed from V: 5 bases; trimmed from J: 3 bases; junction bases lacking a gene match: 8.